Reported below is one TCR beta chain. What it recognizes is unknown. This record belongs to a study of T-cell reconstitution after alpha-beta-depleted transplantation in children. Study findings and constraints: Reportedly, alpha-beta T cells present about two months post-transplant originated from several hundred expanded clones of graft origin.

Library preparation (for TCRbeta) was performed with unique molecular identifiers. TCRdb independently ran MiXCR on the PCR reads; one entry per CDR3 protein. The data show about 980,000 distinct CDR3 sequences, 25% to 35% seen once. This CDR3 is built from 14 residues. In germline, CDR1 is DFQATT, CDR2 SNEGSKA (reference sequence). Trimming removed 5 bases at V and 6 bases at J, with 17 bases between. This chain links TRBV20-1 with TRBJ2-1, with D perhaps matching TRBD2 (5 bases). The material was PBMCs, mostly from graft donor cells, obtained 360 days after TCRalphabeta/CD19-depleted stem cell transplant. This TCR derives from a boy under two years old who had a stem cell transplant for SCID, so the T cells may come from the graft donor. The CDR3 reads CSAGSSGSPNEQFF. The CDR3, as DNA: TGCAGTGCTGGGTCGTCGGGATCCCCCAATGAGCAGTTCTTC.